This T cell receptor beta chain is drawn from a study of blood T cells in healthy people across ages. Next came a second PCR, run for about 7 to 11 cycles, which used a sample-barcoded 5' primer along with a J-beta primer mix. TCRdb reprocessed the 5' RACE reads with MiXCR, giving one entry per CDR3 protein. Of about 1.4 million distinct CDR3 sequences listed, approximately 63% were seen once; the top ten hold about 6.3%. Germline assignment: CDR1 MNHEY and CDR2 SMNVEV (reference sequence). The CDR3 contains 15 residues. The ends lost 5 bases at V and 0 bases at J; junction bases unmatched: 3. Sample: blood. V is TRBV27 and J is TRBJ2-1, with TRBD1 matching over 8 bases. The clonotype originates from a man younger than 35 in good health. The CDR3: CASSITGGSYNEQFF. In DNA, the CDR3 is TGTGCCAGCAGTATAACAGGGGGCTCCTACAATGAGCAGTTCTTC.